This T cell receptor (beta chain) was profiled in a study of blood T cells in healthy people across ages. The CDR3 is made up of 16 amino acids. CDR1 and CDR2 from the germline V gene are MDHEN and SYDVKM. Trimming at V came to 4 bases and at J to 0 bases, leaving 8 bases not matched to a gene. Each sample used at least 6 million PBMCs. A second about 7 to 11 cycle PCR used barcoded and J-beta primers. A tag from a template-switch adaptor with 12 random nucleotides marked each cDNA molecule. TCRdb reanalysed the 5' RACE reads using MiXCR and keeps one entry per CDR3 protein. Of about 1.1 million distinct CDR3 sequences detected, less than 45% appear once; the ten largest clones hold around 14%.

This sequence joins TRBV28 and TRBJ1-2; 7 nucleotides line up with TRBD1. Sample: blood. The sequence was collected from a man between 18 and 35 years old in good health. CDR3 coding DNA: TGTGCCAGCAGTTCTCTATCAGACAGGGCTAACTATGGCTACACCTTC. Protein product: CASSSLSDRANYGYTF.